The present TCR beta chain was sequenced within a study of OX40 agonist ivuxolimab in advanced cancers. Study-wide context: Across the patients, intravenous ivuxolimab was delivered every 2 weeks at 0.01 to 10 mg/kg. Three patients, one with hepatocellular carcinoma and two with cutaneous melanoma, achieved partial responses. General study results and limits: At 0.1 to 3.0 mg/kg, CD4+ and CD8+ blood T cells expanded clonally by week 6.

The junction had 11 bases not matched to a gene; V was cut back by 6 bases and J by 4 bases. Germline V gene data show CDR1 as MNHEY and CDR2 as SMNVEV (reference sequence). This CDR3 is 15 amino acids long. Sequencing was performed with immunoSEQ multiplex PCR; in TCRdb, only in-frame clones are kept and a portion is missing. The table lists tens of thousands of clones, around 85% of them singletons. A single count supports this clone. Its antigen is currently unknown. The sequence was obtained from an adult with an advanced solid tumor such as melanoma, head and neck, liver or kidney cancer. The V and J genes are TRBV27 and TRBJ1-1, with 7 bases matching TRBD1. The specimen comprised CD4+ or CD8+ T cells sorted from blood, sampled in a trial of the OX40 agonist ivuxolimab. The CDR3 spells CASREVGGLSTEAFF. The CDR3 DNA reads as TGTGCCAGCAGGGAAGTAGGGGGCCTGAGCACTGAAGCTTTCTTT.